This TCR beta chain was captured by sequencing in a study of OX40 agonist ivuxolimab in advanced cancers. The data were produced by immunoSEQ multiplex PCR, yet TCRdb's version contains in-frame clones alone and is incomplete. There are approximately 47,000 clones in the sample; about 88% occur only once, and 1.5% to 2% lies in the top ten. Individuals having autoimmune disease history or systemic immunosuppression were not enrolled. CDR1 and CDR2 from the germline V gene are SNHLY and FYNNEI. The CDR3 runs to 13 residues. V dropped 9 bases and J dropped 11; count of bases not matched to a gene: 11. The rearrangement uses TRBV2 and TRBJ2-1, with TRBD2 matching over 9 bases. The receptor comes from an adult with an advanced solid tumor such as melanoma, head and neck, liver or kidney cancer. The source material was CD4+ or CD8+ T cells sorted from blood, sampled in a trial of the OX40 agonist ivuxolimab. CDR3 DNA: TGTGCCAGTGTTCCTAGCGGGGAATACAAGCAGTTCTTC. This encodes CASVPSGEYKQFF. Full variable domain (missing parts from reference TRBV2 and TRBJ2-1): EPEVTQTPSHQVTQMGQEVILRCVPISNHLYFYWYRQILGQKVEFLVSFYNNEISEKSEIFDDQFSVERPDGSNFTLKIRSTKLEDSAMYFCASVPSGEYKQFFGPGTRLTVL.